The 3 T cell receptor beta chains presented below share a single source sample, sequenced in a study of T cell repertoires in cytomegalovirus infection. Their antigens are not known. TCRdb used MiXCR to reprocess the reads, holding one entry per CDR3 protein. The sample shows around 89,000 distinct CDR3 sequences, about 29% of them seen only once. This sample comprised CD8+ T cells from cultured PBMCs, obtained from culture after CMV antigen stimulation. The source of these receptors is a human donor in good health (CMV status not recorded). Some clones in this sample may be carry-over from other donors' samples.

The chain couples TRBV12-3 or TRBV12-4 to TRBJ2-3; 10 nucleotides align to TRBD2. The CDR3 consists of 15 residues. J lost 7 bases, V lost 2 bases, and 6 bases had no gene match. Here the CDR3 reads CASSLSGGAGNTQYF. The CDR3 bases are TGTGCCAGCAGTTTAAGCGGGGGGGCCGGGAATACGCAGTATTTT.

In DNA, the CDR3 is TGTGCCAGCAGTTATGACGAGGGGGCCCAAGAGACCCAGTACTTC. It specifies CASSYDEGAQETQYF. The V gene is TRBV12-3 or TRBV12-4, the J gene TRBJ2-5, with 7 bases that match TRBD1. V lost 4 bases, J lost 1 base, and 6 bases stayed unmatched. CDR3 length: 15 amino acids.

The CDR3 loop is CASSQVGDRTGNTIYF. DNA for the CDR3: TGCGCCAGCAGCCAAGTAGGTGACCGAACCGGAAACACCATATATTTT. The chain has TRBV4-1 and TRBJ1-3; no clear D gene. CDR1 is MGHRA, CDR2 YSYEKL, per germline. The CDR3 is 16 amino acids. Trimming pared 1 base from V and 4 bases from J, leaving 14 bases between.